Only a few counts were recorded for the clone carrying this T cell receptor beta chain. Antigen specificity is unknown. This record belongs to a study of cytomegalovirus exposure and HLA in healthy donors. Study details: In an earlier analysis, 95 million to 140 million unique TCR beta sequences were found from about 190 million T cells.

PCR involved 60 Vbeta and 13 Jbeta primers. Assay used: immunoSEQ multiplex PCR; TCRdb lists only in-frame clones, some missing. Of 95,000 to 130,000 clones in the sample, 9.5% were seen once. Study results and limitations: TCR beta V segments were, for the most part, productive about 87% or about 30% of the time in an earlier analysis. There was a cluster of highly shared sequence variants that was likely a sequencing artifact. TCR beta chain V- and J-gene trimming was linked, in a later analysis, to a missense variant in DCLRE1C.

This clonotype was sampled from a man under 40 in good health and CMV-seronegative. The source material was PBMCs.

The CDR3 DNA reads as TGTGCCATCGGACAGGGGGCCTCCTACGAGCAGTACTTC. Its protein is CAIGQGASYEQYF. V and J are TRBV10-3 and TRBJ2-7; 11 nucleotides match TRBD1. The germline V gene encodes CDR1 ENHRY and CDR2 SYGVKD. Trimming removed 8 bases from V and 0 bases from J; junction bases left unmatched: 0. The length of the CDR3 is 13 residues.